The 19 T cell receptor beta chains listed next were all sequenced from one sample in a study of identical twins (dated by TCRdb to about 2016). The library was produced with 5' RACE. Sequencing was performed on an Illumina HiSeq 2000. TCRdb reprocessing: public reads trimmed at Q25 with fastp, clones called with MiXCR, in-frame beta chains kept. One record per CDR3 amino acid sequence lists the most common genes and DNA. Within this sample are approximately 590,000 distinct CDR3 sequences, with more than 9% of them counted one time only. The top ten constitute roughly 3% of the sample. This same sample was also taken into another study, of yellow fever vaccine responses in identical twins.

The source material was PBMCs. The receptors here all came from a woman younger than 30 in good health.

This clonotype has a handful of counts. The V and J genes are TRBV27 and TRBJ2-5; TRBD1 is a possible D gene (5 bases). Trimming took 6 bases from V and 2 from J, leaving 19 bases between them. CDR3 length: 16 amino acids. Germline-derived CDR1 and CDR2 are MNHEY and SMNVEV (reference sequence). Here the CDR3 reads CASSRRGYDRQETQYF. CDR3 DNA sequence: TGTGCCAGCAGCCGTAGAGGATACGACAGACAAGAGACCCAGTACTTC.

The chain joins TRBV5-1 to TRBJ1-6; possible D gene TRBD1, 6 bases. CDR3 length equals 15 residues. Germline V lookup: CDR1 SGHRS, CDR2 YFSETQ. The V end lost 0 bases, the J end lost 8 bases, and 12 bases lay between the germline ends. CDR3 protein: CASSLVGKGDSPLHF. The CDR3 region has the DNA TGCGCCAGCAGCTTGGTGGGGAAGGGGGATTCACCCCTCCACTTT.

CDR3 DNA sequence: TGTGCCAGCAGTTTAGGGACGGGCGGCTATGAATCGGGCTACACCTTC. It codes for CASSLGTGGYESGYTF. The chain uses TRBV12-3 or TRBV12-4 and TRBJ1-2, with unresolved D. Between the trimmed V and J ends, which lost 1 base and 8 bases, there was a span of 20 bases. CDR3 length: 16 residues.

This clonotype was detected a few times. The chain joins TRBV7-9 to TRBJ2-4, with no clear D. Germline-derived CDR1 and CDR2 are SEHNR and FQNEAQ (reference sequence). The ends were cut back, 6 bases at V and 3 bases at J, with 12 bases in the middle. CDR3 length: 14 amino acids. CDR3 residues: CASSLLLDKNIQYF. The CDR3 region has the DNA TGTGCCAGCAGTTTACTACTTGACAAAAACATTCAGTACTTC.

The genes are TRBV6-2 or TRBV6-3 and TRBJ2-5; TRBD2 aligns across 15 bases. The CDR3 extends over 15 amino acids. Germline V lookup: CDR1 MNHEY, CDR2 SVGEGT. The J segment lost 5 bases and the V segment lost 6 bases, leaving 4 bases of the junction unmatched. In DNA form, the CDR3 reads TGTGCCAGCAGCGGGACTAGCGGGGGGATGGAGACCCAGTACTTC. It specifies CASSGTSGGMETQYF.

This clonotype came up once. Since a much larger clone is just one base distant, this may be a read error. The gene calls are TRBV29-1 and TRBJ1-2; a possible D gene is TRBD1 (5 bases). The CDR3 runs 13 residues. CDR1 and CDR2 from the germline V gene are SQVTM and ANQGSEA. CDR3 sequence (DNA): TGCAGCGTTATGGGACTGGGAGACTATGGCTGCACCTTC. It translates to CSVMGLGDYGCTF.

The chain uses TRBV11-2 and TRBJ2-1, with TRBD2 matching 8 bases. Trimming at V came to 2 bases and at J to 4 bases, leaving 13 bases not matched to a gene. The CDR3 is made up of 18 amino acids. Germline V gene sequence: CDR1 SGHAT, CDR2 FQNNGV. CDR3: CASSLTPRGDKAYNEQFF. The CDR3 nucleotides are TGTGCCAGCAGCTTAACCCCGCGGGGGGACAAGGCTTACAATGAGCAGTTCTTC.

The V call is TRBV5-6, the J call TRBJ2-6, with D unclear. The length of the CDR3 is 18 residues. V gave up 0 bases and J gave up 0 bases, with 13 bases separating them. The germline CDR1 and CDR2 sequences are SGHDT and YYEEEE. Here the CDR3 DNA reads TGTGCCAGCAGCTTGGGTCTCAGTTCCCACTCTGGGGCCAACGTCCTGACTTTC. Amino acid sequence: CASSLGLSSHSGANVLTF.

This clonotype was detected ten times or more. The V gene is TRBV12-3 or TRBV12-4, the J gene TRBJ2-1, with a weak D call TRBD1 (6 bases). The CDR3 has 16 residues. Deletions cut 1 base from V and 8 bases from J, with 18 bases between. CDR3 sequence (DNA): TGTGCCAGCAGTTTAGGGGGAACAGGGATTGTGTATGAGCAGTTCTTC. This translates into CASSLGGTGIVYEQFF.

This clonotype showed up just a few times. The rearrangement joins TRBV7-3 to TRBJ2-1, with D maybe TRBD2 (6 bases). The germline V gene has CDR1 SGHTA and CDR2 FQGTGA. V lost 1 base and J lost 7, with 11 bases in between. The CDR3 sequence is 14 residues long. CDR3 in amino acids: CASSLNLGRNEQFF. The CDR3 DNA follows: TGTGCCAGCAGCTTAAACTTGGGGAGGAATGAGCAGTTCTTC. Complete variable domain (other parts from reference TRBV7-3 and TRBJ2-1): GAGVSQTPSNKVTEKGKYVELRCDPISGHTALYWYRQSLGQGPEFLIYFQGTGAADDSGLPNDRFFAVRPEGSVSTLKIQRTERGDSAVYLCASSLNLGRNEQFFGPGTRLTVL.

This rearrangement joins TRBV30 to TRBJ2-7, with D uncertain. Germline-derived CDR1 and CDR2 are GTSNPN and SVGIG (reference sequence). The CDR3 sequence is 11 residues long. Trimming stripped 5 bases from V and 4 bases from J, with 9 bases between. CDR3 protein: CAWGPTYEQYF. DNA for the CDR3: TGTGCCTGGGGACCGACATACGAGCAGTACTTC.

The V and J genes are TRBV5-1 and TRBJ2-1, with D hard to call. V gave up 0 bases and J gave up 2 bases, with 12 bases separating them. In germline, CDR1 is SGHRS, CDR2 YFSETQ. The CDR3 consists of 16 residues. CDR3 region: CASSLASDRAYNEQFF. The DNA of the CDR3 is TGCGCCAGCAGCTTGGCTTCGGATAGAGCCTACAATGAGCAGTTCTTC. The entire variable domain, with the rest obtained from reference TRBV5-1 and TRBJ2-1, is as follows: KAGVTQTPRYLIKTRGQQVTLSCSPISGHRSVSWYQQTPGQGLQFLFEYFSETQRNKGNFPGRFSGRQFSNSRSEMNVSTLELGDSALYLCASSLASDRAYNEQFFGPGTRLTVL.

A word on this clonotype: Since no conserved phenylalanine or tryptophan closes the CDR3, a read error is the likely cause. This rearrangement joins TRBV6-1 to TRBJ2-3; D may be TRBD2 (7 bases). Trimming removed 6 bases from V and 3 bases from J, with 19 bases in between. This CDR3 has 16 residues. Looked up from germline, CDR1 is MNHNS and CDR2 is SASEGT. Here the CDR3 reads CASSTTRGGGTDTQYS. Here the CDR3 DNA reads TGTGCCAGCAGCACCACACGCGGGGGCGGGACAGATACGCAGTATTCT.

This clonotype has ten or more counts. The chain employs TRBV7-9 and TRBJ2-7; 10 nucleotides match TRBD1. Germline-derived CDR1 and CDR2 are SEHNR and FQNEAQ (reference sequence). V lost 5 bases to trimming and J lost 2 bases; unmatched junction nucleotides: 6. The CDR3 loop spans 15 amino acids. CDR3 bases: TGTGCCAGCAGCCCCCGGGACAGGGGAACCTACGAGCAGTACTTC. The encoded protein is CASSPRDRGTYEQYF.

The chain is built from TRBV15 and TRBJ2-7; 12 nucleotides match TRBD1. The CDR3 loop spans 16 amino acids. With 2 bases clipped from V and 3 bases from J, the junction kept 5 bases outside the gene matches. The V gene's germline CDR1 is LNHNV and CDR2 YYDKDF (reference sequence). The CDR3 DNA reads TGTGCCACCAGCAGACCGGGACAGGGGGCTCACTACGAGCAGTACTTC. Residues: CATSRPGQGAHYEQYF.

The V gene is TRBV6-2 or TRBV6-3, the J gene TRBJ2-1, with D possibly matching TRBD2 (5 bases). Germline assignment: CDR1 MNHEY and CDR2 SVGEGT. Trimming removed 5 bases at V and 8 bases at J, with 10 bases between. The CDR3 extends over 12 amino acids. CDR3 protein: CASSTTSYEQFF. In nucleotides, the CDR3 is TGTGCCAGCAGTACCACTAGTTATGAGCAGTTCTTC.

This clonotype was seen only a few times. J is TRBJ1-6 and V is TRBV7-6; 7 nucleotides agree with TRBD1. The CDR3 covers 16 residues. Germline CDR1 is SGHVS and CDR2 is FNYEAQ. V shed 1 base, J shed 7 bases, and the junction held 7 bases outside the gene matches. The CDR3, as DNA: TGTGCCAGCAGCTTAGGACAGGGTGATGGCAATTCACCCCTCCACTTT. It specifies CASSLGQGDGNSPLHF.

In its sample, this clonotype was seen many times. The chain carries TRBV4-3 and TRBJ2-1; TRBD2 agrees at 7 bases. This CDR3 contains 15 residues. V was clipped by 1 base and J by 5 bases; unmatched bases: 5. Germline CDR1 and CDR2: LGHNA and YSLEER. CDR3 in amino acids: CASSQVASGNNEQFF. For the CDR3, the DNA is TGCGCCAGCAGCCAAGTGGCTAGCGGAAACAATGAGCAGTTCTTC.

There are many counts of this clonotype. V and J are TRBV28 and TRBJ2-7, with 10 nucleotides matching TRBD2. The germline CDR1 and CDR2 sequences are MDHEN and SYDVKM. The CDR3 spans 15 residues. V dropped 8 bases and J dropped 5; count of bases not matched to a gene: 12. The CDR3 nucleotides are TGTGCCAGCGGTATTCTAGCGGGAGTCTCGGACGAGCAGTACTTC. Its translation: CASGILAGVSDEQYF.